A selection of T cell receptor beta chains follows, all from one sample in a study of CD8+ T cells in alopecia areata. The repertoire was sequenced with immunoSEQ multiplex PCR; TCRdb's copy has only in-frame clones and lacks some. Among 150,000 or so clones listed, roughly 50% were seen once. Specimen: CD4+ T cells sorted from blood. Receptors originate from a human donor with alopecia areata. Both conserved end residues are part of each CDR3. D genes are given only for firm matches. A row's size may be missing; if present it is once, few, many or a size class.

v_call,j_call,clone_size,d_call,cdr3_nt,cdr3_aa
TRBV18,TRBJ1-1,.,.,TGTGCCAGCTCACCATCCCCTGGCAGGGTGGTGAACACTGAAGCTTTCTTT,CASSPSPGRVVNTEAFF
TRBV27,TRBJ2-1,.,TRBD2,TGTGCCAGCAGCATCCACCATCTAGCGGGAGAAGTCGATGAGCAGTTCTTC,CASSIHHLAGEVDEQFF
TRBV5-4,TRBJ2-7,.,.,TGTGCCAGCAGTCCACAGGAGGGGTCATACGAGCAGTACTTC,CASSPQEGSYEQYF
TRBV29-1,TRBJ1-2,few,TRBD1,TGCAGCGTCGGGACAGGGGATCACTATGGCTACACCTTC,CSVGTGDHYGYTF
TRBV28,TRBJ1-1,few,.,TGTGCCAGCAGTTTGCTAGGCGCGGCGGCTTTCTTT,CASSLLGAAAFF
TRBV19,TRBJ2-7,.,.,TGTGCCAGTAGTATGGACCACGAGCAGTACTTC,CASSMDHEQYF
TRBV7-2,TRBJ2-3,few,TRBD2,TGTGCCAGCAGCCTCCAAAGTCTAGCGGGTAGCACAGATACGCAGTATTTT,CASSLQSLAGSTDTQYF
TRBV27,TRBJ2-5,.,TRBD2,TGTGCCAGCAGTTTATCGACTAGCGGCCAAGAGACCCAGTACTTC,CASSLSTSGQETQYF
TRBV5-6,TRBJ1-2,.,TRBD1,TGTGCCAGCAGCCCGGGGACAGCTAACTATGGCTACACCTTC,CASSPGTANYGYTF
TRBV29-1,TRBJ2-1,few,.,TGCAGCGTTGAGGGTCCACTCTTTAGCCTGAATGAGCAGTTCTTC,CSVEGPLFSLNEQFF
TRBV19,TRBJ2-1,few,.,TGTGCCAGTAGTATGGGCATCGTGTACAATGAGCAGTTCTTC,CASSMGIVYNEQFF
TRBV5-1,TRBJ1-4,.,.,TGCGCCAGCAGATCACTCGGGAATGAAAAACTGTTTTTT,CASRSLGNEKLFF
TRBV13,TRBJ2-1,.,TRBD1,TGTGCCAGCAGCTTGGCGGGACAGGGGGCATCAGCGGGAGGCCGATACAATGAGCAGTTCTTC,CASSLAGQGASAGGRYNEQFF
TRBV7-9,TRBJ2-1,.,TRBD2,TGTGCCAGCAGCCCCCTAGCGGGACCCGAATGGAAAGAGCAGTTCTTC,CASSPLAGPEWKEQFF
TRBV5-6,TRBJ1-2,.,TRBD1,TGTGCCAGCAGCCCACAGGCCCTGATCCGGGACAGGGGCTACACCTTC,CASSPQALIRDRGYTF
TRBV25-1,TRBJ2-5,.,.,TGTGCCAGCAGTGAAGCGGGGAGCATGGAGACCCAGTACTTC,CASSEAGSMETQYF
TRBV27,TRBJ2-1,few,.,TGTGCCAGCAGTTTTCTCGGGGCTGAGCAGTTCTTC,CASSFLGAEQFF
TRBV23-1,TRBJ1-2,few,.,TGCGCCAGCAGTCAGCCGGATGGCTACACCTTC,CASSQPDGYTF
TRBV5-1,TRBJ2-1,.,TRBD2,TGCGCCAGCAGCGTCGGACCGGGACTAGCCGCCGATGAGCAGTTCTTC,CASSVGPGLAADEQFF
TRBV7-9,TRBJ2-1,.,TRBD2,TGTGCCAGCAGGTACGGGACTAGCGTGTACAATGAGCAGTTCTTC,CASRYGTSVYNEQFF
TRBV27,TRBJ2-5,.,TRBD2,TGTGCCAGCGGACTAGCGGGACCGAAGACCCAGTACTTC,CASGLAGPKTQYF
TRBV5-1,TRBJ2-7,.,.,TGCGCCAGCAGGATTTCGGGTACTGGTCACGAGCAGTACTTC,CASRISGTGHEQYF
TRBV10-3,TRBJ2-3,.,.,TGTGCCATCAGTGGCCAATCCACGGATACGCAGTATTTT,CAISGQSTDTQYF
TRBV7-9,TRBJ1-2,few,.,TGTGCCAGCAGCTTAGTGGCAGGGCAAGGCTACACCTTC,CASSLVAGQGYTF
TRBV29-1,TRBJ1-2,.,.,TGCAGCGTCGACGGACTTCTGGGCGGCTACACCTTC,CSVDGLLGGYTF
TRBV30,TRBJ2-5,.,.,TGTGCCTGGAGTACGACTATCCAAGAGACCCAGTACTTC,CAWSTTIQETQYF
TRBV2,TRBJ1-1,many,TRBD1,TGTGCCAGCGGGGTGCAGGGGGCAAACACTGAAGCTTTCTTT,CASGVQGANTEAFF
TRBV30,TRBJ2-7,once,.,TGTGCCTGGAGTGAGAGGAGGTACGAGCAGTACTTC,CAWSERRYEQYF
TRBV5-1,TRBJ2-5,.,TRBD1,TGCGCCAGCAGCCCGGGGACAGGCAACCGCCCCCATCAAGAGACCCAGTACTTC,CASSPGTGNRPHQETQYF
TRBV5-1,TRBJ2-7,few,.,TGCGCCAGCAGCTTGAACAGTGGAACCTACGAGCAGTACTTC,CASSLNSGTYEQYF
TRBV29-1,TRBJ2-3,few,.,TGCAGCGTACGCTATTCCGGTATCAATACGCAGTATTTT,CSVRYSGINTQYF
TRBV4-1,TRBJ2-1,once,TRBD1,TGCGCCAGCAGCCAGACGGGACAGTCCTACAATGAGCAGTTCTTC,CASSQTGQSYNEQFF
TRBV29-1,TRBJ1-1,.,.,TGCAGCGGCCGATCTGTATCGACTGAAGCTTTCTTT,CSGRSVSTEAFF
TRBV29-1,TRBJ1-1,.,TRBD1,TGCAGCGTCATTGGACAGGGCGGCACTGAAGCTTTCTTT,CSVIGQGGTEAFF
TRBV28,TRBJ2-3,few,TRBD2,TGTGCCAGCAGCCGCCCGGGACTAGCGGGAGGGCGTACGCAGTATTTT,CASSRPGLAGGRTQYF
TRBV2,TRBJ2-5,.,.,TGTGCCAGCAGGGCGCGGACCGTCGACCAAGAGACCCAGTACTTC,CASRARTVDQETQYF
TRBV7-9,TRBJ2-7,.,.,TGTGCCAGCAGCTTAGAAGTTCGGCAGTACTTC,CASSLEVRQYF
TRBV30,TRBJ1-2,.,.,TGTGCCTACAAACAGGGCCAACCCTATGGCTACACCTTC,CAYKQGQPYGYTF
TRBV5-1,TRBJ2-3,.,TRBD2,TGCGCCAGCAGCTTGGCCTTAGCGGGAGGGCCCGTCACAGATACGCAGTATTTT,CASSLALAGGPVTDTQYF
TRBV5-1,TRBJ1-2,.,.,TGCGCCAGCAGCTTGGTAGAGAGACCTAACTATGGCTACACCTTC,CASSLVERPNYGYTF
TRBV25-1,TRBJ2-7,.,TRBD2,TGTGCCAGCAGTGGGCTAGCGGTTTCCTACGAGCAGTACTTC,CASSGLAVSYEQYF
TRBV29-1,TRBJ1-2,once,.,TGCAGCGTTGAAAAACAGGGTGAAAACTATGGCTACACCTTC,CSVEKQGENYGYTF
TRBV27,TRBJ2-3,.,.,TGTGCCAGCAGTTTATCCCCGGGGGCGCAGTATTTT,CASSLSPGAQYF
TRBV5-1,TRBJ2-3,.,.,TGCGCCAGCAGCGAAGAGAGGGGGCGGGGAGGGGATACGCAGTATTTT,CASSEERGRGGDTQYF
TRBV9,TRBJ2-1,few,.,TGTGCCAGCAGCCCGGTAGCGGCGGGCAATGAGCAGTTCTTC,CASSPVAAGNEQFF
TRBV11-2,TRBJ2-5,few,.,TGTGCCAGCAGCTTTACGGACAGCACACAAGAGACCCAGTACTTC,CASSFTDSTQETQYF
TRBV9,TRBJ2-2,few,.,TGTGCCAGCAGCGTAGTAGTTGCCGGGGAGCTGTTTTTT,CASSVVVAGELFF
TRBV9,TRBJ2-1,.,TRBD2,TGTGCCAGCAGCTCCCTCGTACTAGCGGGAGGTGGTGAGCAGTTCTTC,CASSSLVLAGGGEQFF
TRBV19,TRBJ2-1,.,.,TGTGCCAGTAGTATCCCCCTAGGCTCCTACAATGAGCAGTTCTTC,CASSIPLGSYNEQFF
TRBV27,TRBJ1-2,.,.,TGTGCCAGCAGTTCCGCCGGGGGGGCCTGCACCTTC,CASSSAGGACTF
TRBV14,TRBJ2-2,.,.,TGTGCCAGCAGCCATGTGAGGCTAGTCGGGTTACGGGAGCTGTTTTTT,CASSHVRLVGLRELFF
TRBV25-1,TRBJ2-5,.,.,TGTGCCAGCATGGGGAAGGCCGGGCAAGAGACCCAGTACTTC,CASMGKAGQETQYF
TRBV7-3,TRBJ2-1,.,.,TGTGCCAGCAGCCCTAGGACAGACTACAATGAGCAGTTCTTC,CASSPRTDYNEQFF
TRBV27,TRBJ2-6,.,TRBD1,TGTGCCAGCAGTTTGGGACAGGGACTCTCTGGGGCCAACGTCCTGACTTTC,CASSLGQGLSGANVLTF